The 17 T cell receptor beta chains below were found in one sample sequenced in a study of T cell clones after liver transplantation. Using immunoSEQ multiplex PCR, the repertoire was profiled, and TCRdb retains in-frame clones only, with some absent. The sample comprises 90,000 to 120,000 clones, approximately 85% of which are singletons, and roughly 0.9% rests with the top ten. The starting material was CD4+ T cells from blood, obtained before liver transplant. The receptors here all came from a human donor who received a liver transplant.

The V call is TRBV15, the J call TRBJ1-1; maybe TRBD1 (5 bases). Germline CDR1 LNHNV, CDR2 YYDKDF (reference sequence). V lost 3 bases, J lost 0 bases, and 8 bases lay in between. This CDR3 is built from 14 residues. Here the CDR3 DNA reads TGTGCCACCAGCAGGGACACAATGAACACTGAAGCTTTCTTT. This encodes CATSRDTMNTEAFF.

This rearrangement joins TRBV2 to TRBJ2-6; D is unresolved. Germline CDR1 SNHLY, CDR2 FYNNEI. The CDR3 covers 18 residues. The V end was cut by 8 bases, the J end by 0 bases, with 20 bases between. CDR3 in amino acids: CASGLVQSEDSGANVLTF. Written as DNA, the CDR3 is TGTGCCAGCGGATTAGTACAGAGTGAGGACTCTGGGGCCAACGTCCTGACTTTC.

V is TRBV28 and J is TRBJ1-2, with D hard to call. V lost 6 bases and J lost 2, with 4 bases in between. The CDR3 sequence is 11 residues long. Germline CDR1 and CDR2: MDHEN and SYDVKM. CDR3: CASRQNYGYTF. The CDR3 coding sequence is TGTGCCAGCAGACAGAACTATGGCTACACCTTC.

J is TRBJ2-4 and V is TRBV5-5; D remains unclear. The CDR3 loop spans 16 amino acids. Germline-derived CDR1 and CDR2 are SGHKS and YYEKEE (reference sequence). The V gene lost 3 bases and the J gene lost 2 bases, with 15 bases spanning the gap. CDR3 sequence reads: CASSSTTTKPKNIQYF. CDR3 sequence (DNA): TGTGCCAGCAGCTCGACCACTACTAAACCCAAAAACATTCAGTACTTC.

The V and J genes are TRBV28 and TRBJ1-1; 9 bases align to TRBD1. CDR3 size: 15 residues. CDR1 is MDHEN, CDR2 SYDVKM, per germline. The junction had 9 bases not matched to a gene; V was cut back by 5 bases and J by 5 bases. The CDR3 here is CASSTVQGAGTEAFF. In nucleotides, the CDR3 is TGTGCCAGCAGTACTGTACAGGGGGCGGGGACTGAAGCTTTCTTT.

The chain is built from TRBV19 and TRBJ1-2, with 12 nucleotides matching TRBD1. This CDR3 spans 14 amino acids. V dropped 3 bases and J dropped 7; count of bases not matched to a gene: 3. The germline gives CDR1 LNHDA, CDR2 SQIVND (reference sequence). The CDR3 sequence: CASSMGQGALGYTF. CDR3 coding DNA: TGTGCCAGTAGTATGGGACAGGGGGCGCTTGGCTACACCTTC.

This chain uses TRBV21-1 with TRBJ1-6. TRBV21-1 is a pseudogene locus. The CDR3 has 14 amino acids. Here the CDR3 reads CASPIPSGEAPLHF. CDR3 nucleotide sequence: TGTGCCAGCCCAATACCATCAGGGGAGGCACCCCTCCACTTT.

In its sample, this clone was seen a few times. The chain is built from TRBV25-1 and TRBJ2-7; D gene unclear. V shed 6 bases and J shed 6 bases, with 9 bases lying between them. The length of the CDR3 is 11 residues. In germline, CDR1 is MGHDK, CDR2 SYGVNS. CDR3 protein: CASSDFSEQYF. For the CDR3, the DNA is TGTGCCAGCAGCGATTTCTCCGAGCAGTACTTC.

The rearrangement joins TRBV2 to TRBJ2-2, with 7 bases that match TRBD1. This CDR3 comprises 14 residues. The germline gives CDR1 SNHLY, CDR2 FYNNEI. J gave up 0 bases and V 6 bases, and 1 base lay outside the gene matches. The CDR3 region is CASRGTANTGELFF. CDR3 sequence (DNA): TGTGCCAGCAGGGGGACAGCGAACACCGGGGAGCTGTTTTTT.

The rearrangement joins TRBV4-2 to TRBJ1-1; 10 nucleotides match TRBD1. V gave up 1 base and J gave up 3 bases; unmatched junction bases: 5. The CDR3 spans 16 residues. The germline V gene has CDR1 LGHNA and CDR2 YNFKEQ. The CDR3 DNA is TGTGCCAGCAGCCAAGGACAGGGGGCGCGGGACACTGAAGCTTTCTTT. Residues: CASSQGQGARDTEAFF.

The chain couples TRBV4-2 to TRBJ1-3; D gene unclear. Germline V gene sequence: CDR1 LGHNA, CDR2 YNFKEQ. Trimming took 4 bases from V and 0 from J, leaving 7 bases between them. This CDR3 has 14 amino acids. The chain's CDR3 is CASSPQSSGNTIYF. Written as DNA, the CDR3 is TGTGCCAGCAGCCCCCAGAGCTCTGGAAACACCATATATTTT.

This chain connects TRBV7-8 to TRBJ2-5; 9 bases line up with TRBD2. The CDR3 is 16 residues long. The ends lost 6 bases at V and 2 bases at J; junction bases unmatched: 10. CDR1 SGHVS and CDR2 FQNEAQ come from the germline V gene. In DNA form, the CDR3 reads TGTGCCAGCAGGAGGGGTCTAGCGGGGAAACAAGAGACCCAGTACTTC. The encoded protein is CASRRGLAGKQETQYF.

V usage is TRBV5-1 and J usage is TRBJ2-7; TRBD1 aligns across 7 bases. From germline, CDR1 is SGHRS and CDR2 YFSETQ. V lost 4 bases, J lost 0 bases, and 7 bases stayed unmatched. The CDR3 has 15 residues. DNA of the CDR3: TGCGCCAGCAGCCTAGGGGCAGGGGGCTCCTACGAGCAGTACTTC. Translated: CASSLGAGGSYEQYF.

The CDR3: CASSMWEDGYTF. The CDR3 DNA follows: TGTGCCAGTAGTATGTGGGAGGATGGCTACACCTTC. The chain couples TRBV19 to TRBJ1-2, with no clear D. The CDR3 is 12 amino acids. The germline V gene encodes CDR1 LNHDA and CDR2 SQIVND (reference sequence). V lost 3 bases and J lost 6, with 8 bases in between.

CDR3: CASSGARGGFTEAFF. The CDR3 DNA sequence: TGTGCCAGTAGCGGCGCGAGAGGGGGCTTCACTGAAGCTTTCTTT. The rearrangement links TRBV19 to TRBJ1-1; TRBD1 matches 7 bases. The CDR3 sequence is 15 residues long. V shed 6 bases, J shed 4 bases, and the junction held 11 bases outside the gene matches. The germline CDR1 and CDR2 sequences are LNHDA and SQIVND (reference sequence). Using reference TRBV19 and TRBJ1-1 for the parts outside the CDR3, the full variable domain is DGGITQSPKYLFRKEGQNVTLSCEQNLNHDAMYWYRQDPGQGLRLIYYSQIVNDFQKGDIAEGYSVSREKKESFPLTVTSAQKNPTAFYLCASSGARGGFTEAFFGQGTRLTVV.

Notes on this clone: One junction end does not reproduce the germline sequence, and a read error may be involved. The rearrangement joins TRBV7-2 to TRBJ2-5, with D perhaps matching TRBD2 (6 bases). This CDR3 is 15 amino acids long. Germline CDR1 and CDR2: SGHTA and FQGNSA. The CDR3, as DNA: TGTGCCAGCAGCAGGAGGGGCGGGTCCCAAGAGGCCCAGTACTTC. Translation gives CASSRRGGSQEAQYF.

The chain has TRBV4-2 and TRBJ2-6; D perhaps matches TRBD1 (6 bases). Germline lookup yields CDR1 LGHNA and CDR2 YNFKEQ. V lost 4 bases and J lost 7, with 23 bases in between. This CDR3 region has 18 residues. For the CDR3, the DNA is TGTGCCAGCAGCCCCCTCCCCCCTACAGGGAACAGAGCCAACGTCCTGACTTTC. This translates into CASSPLPPTGNRANVLTF.